A single T cell receptor (beta chain) is shown here with its context. A single record per CDR3 protein comes from TCRdb applying MiXCR to the 5' RACE reads. The repertoire holds 620,000 or so distinct CDR3 sequences, with 9% to 15% as singletons. The sample comes from a study of T cells after yellow fever vaccination. The sequenced sample was PBMCs, obtained on the day of the yellow fever booster vaccination. The clonotype comes from a man aged 25-40 years who received the YFV17D yellow fever vaccine.

CDR3 nucleotides: TGTGCCAGCTATCCCCGAGGGGTGACAGACAATCAGCCCCAGCATTTT. Its translation: CASYPRGVTDNQPQHF. The chain combines TRBV28 with TRBJ1-5; D might be TRBD1 (5 bases). V shed 8 bases and J shed 3 bases, with 20 bases lying between them. Germline values: CDR1 MDHEN, CDR2 SYDVKM. This CDR3 has 16 residues. The variable domain in full, with the rest retrieved from reference TRBV28 and TRBJ1-5, is DVKVTQSSRYLVKRTGEKVFLECVQDMDHENMFWYRQDPGLGLRLIYFSYDVKMKEKGDIPEGYSVSREKKERFSLILESASTNQTSMYLCASYPRGVTDNQPQHFGDGTRLSIL.